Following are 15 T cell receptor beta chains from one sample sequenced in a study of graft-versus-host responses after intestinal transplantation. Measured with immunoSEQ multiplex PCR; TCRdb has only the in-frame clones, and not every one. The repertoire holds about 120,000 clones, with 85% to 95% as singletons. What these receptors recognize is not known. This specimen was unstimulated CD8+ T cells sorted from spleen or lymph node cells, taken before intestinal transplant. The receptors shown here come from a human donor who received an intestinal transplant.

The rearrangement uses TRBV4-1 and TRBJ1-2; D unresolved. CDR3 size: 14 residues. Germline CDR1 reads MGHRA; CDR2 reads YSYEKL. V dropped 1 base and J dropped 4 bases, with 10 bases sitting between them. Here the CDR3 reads CASSQARTAYGYTF. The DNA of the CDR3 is TGCGCCAGCAGCCAAGCCCGGACGGCCTATGGCTACACCTTC.

The CDR3 spells CASSSHRAGGRYEQYF. For the CDR3, the DNA is TGTGCCAGCAGCTCCCACCGAGCGGGAGGAAGGTACGAGCAGTACTTC. V is TRBV11-2 and J is TRBJ2-7, with 9 bases fitting TRBD2. V was clipped by 4 bases and J by 4 bases; unmatched bases: 11. The CDR3 is made up of 16 amino acids. Germline V gene data show CDR1 as SGHAT and CDR2 as FQNNGV.

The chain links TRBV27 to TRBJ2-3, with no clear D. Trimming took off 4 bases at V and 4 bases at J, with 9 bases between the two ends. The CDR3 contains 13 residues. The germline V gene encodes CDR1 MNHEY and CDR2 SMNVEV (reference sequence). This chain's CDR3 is CASSSRTPDTQYF. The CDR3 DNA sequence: TGTGCCAGCAGTTCCCGAACACCAGATACGCAGTATTTT.

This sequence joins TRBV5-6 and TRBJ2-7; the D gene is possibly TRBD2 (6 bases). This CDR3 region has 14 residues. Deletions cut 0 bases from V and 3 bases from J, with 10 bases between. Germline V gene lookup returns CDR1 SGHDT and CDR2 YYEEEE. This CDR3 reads CASSLGSGSYEQYF. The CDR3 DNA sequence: TGTGCCAGCAGCTTGGGTAGCGGAAGCTACGAGCAGTACTTC.

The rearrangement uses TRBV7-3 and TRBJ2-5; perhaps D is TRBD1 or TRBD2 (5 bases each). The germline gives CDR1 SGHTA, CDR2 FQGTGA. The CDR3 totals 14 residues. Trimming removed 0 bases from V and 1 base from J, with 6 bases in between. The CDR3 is CASSLTGTQETQYF. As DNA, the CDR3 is TGTGCCAGCAGCTTAACCGGGACCCAAGAGACCCAGTACTTC.

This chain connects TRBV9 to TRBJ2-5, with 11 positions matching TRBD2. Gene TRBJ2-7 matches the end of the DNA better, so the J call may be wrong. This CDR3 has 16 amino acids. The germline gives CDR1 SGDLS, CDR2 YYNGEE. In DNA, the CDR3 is TGTGCCAGCAGCGTCGGGACTAGCGGTACCTCCTACGAGCAGTACTTC. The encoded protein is CASSVGTSGTSYEQYF.

In DNA, the CDR3 is TGTGCCAGCCTCGGGACCCTCGGCACTGAAGCTTTCTTT. This sequence encodes CASLGTLGTEAFF. The rearrangement joins TRBV19 to TRBJ1-1; a possible D gene is TRBD1 (5 bases). Germline V gene lookup returns CDR1 LNHDA and CDR2 SQIVND (reference sequence). This CDR3 contains 13 residues. Between the trimmed V and J ends, which lost 9 bases and 4 bases, there was a span of 15 bases.

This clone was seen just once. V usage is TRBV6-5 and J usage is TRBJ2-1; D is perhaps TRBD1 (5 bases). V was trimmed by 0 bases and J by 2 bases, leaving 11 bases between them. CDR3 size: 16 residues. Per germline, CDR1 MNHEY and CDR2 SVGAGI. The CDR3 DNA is TGTGCCAGCAGTTACTCGATCAGGGCCACCTACAATGAGCAGTTCTTC. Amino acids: CASSYSIRATYNEQFF.

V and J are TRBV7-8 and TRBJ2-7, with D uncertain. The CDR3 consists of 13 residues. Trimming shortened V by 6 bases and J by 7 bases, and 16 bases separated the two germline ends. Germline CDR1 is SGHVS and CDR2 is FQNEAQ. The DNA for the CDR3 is TGTGCCAGCAGTCCCCCCCCGTTGGGTGAGCAGTACTTC. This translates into CASSPPPLGEQYF.

CDR3 protein: CASRPSRGERQPQHF. As DNA, the CDR3 is TGTGCCAGCAGACCTTCGCGCGGGGAAAGACAGCCCCAGCATTTT. The rearrangement joins TRBV6-5 to TRBJ1-5; D uncertain. In germline, CDR1 is MNHEY, CDR2 SVGAGI. V gave up 6 bases and J gave up 7 bases, with 19 bases separating them. The CDR3 has 15 amino acids.

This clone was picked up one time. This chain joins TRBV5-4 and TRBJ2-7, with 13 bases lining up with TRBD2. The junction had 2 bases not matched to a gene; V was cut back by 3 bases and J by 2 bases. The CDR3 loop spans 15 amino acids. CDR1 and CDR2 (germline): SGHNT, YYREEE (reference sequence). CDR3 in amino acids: CASSSGLAGTYEQYF. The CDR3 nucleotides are TGTGCCAGCAGCTCGGGACTAGCGGGAACCTACGAGCAGTACTTC.

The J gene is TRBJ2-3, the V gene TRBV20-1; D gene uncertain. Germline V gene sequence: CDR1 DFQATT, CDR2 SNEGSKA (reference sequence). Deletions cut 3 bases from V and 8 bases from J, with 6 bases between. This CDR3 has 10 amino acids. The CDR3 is CSASDGTQYF. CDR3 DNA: TGCAGTGCTAGTGACGGTACGCAGTATTTT.

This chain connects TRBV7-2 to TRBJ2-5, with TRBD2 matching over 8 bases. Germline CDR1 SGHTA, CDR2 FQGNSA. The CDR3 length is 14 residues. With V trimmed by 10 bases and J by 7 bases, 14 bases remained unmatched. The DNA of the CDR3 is TGTGCCACTTCCGAGCGGGAGAGAGGGCTGACCCAGTACTTC. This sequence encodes CATSERERGLTQYF.

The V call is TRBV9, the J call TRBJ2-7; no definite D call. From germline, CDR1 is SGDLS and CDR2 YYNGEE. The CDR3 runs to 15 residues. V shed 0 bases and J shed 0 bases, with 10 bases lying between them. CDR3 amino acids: CASSVAADRSYEQYF. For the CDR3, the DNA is TGTGCCAGCAGCGTAGCCGCGGACCGCTCCTACGAGCAGTACTTC.

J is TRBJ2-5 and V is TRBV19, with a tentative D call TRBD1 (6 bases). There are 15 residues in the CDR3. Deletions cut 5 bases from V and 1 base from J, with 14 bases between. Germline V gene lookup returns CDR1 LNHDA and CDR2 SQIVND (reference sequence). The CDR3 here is CASSSLGTLQETQYF. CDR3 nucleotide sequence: TGTGCCAGTAGTTCCTTGGGGACACTCCAAGAGACCCAGTACTTC.